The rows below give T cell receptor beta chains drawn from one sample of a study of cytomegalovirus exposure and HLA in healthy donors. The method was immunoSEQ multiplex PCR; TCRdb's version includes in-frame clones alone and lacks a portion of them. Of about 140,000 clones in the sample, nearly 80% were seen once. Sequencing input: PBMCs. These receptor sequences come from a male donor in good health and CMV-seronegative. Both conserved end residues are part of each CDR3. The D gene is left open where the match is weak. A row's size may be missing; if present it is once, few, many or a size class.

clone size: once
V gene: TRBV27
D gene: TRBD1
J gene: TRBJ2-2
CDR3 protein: CASNGQGRAGELFF
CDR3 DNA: TGTGCCAGTAACGGACAGGGGAGAGCCGGGGAGCTGTTTTTT

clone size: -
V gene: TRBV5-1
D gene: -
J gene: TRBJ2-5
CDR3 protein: CASSLATAAETQYF
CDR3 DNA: TGCGCCAGCAGCTTGGCGACTGCTGCGGAGACCCAGTACTTC

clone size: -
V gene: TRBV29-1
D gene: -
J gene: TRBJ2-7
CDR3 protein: CSVGGGEKFYEQYF
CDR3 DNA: TGCAGCGTTGGAGGCGGGGAGAAATTCTACGAGCAGTACTTC

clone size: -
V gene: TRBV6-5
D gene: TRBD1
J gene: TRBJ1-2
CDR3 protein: CASSYRRTGATYGYTF
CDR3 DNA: TGTGCCAGCAGTTACCGTCGGACAGGCGCTACCTATGGCTACACCTTC

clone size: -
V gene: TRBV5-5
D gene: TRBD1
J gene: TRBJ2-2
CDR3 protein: CASSADRGRELFF
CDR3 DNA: TGTGCCAGCAGCGCGGACAGGGGCCGGGAGCTGTTTTTT

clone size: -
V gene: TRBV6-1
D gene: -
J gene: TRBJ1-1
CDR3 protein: CASSEGTVNTEAFF
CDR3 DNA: TGTGCCAGCAGTGAAGGGACAGTTAACACTGAAGCTTTCTTT

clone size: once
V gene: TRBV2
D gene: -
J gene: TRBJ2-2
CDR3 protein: CASSAQVGHTGELFF
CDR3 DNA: TGTGCCAGCAGTGCCCAGGTGGGGCACACCGGGGAGCTGTTTTTT

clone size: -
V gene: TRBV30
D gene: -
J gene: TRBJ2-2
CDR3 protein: CAWNLGRGDGELFF
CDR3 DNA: TGTGCCTGGAATCTGGGGAGGGGGGACGGGGAGCTGTTTTTT

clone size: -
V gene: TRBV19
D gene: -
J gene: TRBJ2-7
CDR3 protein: CASSPRTGGPLEQYF
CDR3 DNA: TGTGCCAGTAGTCCTAGGACAGGAGGGCCTTTAGAGCAGTACTTC

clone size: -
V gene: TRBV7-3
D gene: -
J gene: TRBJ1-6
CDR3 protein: CASSEGPGRVVPYNSPLHF
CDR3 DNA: TGTGCCAGCAGCGAAGGGCCCGGCAGGGTTGTACCCTATAATTCACCCCTCCACTTT

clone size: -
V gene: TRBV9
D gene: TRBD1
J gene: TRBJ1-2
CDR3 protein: CASSVTGGATDYGYTF
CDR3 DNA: TGTGCCAGCAGCGTGACAGGGGGGGCAACGGACTATGGCTACACCTTC

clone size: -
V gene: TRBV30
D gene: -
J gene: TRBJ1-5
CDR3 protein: CAWSQGTVNQPQHF
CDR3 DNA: TGTGCCTGGAGTCAGGGGACGGTGAATCAGCCCCAGCATTTT

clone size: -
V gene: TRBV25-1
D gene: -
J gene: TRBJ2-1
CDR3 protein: CASSETGFDEQFF
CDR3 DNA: TGTGCCAGCAGTGAAACAGGGTTCGATGAGCAGTTCTTC

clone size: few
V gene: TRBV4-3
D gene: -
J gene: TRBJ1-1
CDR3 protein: CASSQVGGRITEAFF
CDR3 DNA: TGCGCCAGCAGCCAAGTCGGGGGTAGGATCACTGAAGCTTTCTTT

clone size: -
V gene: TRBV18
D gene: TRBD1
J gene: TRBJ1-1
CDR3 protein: CASSPTGGTSRNTEAFF
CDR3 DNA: TGTGCCAGCTCCCCTACAGGGGGCACATCTAGGAACACTGAAGCTTTCTTT

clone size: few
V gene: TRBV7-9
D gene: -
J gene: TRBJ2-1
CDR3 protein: CAFGRGKEQFF
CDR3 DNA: TGTGCTTTCGGGCGGGGAAAGGAGCAGTTCTTC

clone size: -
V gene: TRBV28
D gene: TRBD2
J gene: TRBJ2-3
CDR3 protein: CASNRRGDTDTQYF
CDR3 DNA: TGTGCCAGCAATCGGCGGGGGGACACAGATACGCAGTATTTT

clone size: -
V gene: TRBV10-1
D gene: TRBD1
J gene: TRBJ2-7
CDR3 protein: CASSESRDRGEYEQYF
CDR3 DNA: TGCGCCAGCAGTGAGTCGAGGGACAGGGGAGAGTACGAGCAGTACTTC

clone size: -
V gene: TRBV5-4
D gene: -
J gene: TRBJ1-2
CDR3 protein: CASSLSTAPPGSHYGYTF
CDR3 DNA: TGTGCCAGCAGCTTATCAACGGCTCCCCCAGGGTCTCACTATGGCTACACCTTC

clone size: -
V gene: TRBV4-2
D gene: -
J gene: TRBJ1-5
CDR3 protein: CASSQDLIGGNQPQHF
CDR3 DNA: TGTGCCAGCAGCCAAGATCTTATAGGGGGCAATCAGCCCCAGCATTTT

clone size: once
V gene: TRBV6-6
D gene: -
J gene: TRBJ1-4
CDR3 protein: CASSIPGPREKLFF
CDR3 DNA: TGTGCCAGCAGCATCCCCGGTCCTAGGGAAAAACTGTTTTTT

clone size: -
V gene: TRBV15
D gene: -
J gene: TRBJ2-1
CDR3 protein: CATSTLLTKFF
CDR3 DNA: TGTGCCACCAGCACCTTACTCACGAAATTCTTC

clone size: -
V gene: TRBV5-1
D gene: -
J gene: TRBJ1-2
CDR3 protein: CASSLAPGWGTNYGYTF
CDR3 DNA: TGCGCCAGCAGCTTGGCCCCGGGGTGGGGAACTAACTATGGCTACACCTTC

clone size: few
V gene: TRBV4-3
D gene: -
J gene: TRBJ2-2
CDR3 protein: CASSQDPTGSNAGELFF
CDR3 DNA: TGCGCCAGCAGCCAAGACCCCACAGGGAGTAACGCCGGGGAGCTGTTTTTT